This TCR beta chain was recovered during a study of blood T cell repertoires in COVID-19. Those who participated ranged in age from roughly 18 to 89 years and resided in some 24 US areas. This table comes from immunoSEQ multiplex PCR, and its TCRdb copy is limited to in-frame clones, with some not included. The repertoire holds over 120,000 clones, with almost 80% as singletons. CDR1 and CDR2 from the germline V gene are SGHKS and YYEKEE (reference sequence). The V and J ends lost 4 bases and 4 bases, in that order; junction bases with no gene match: 10. The CDR3 totals 18 residues. The receptor's source is a woman aged 45 to 65 who had recovered from COVID-19. Sequencing was carried out using PBMCs or T cells enriched from blood (not recorded which). The chain joins TRBV5-5 to TRBJ2-6; 11 nucleotides match TRBD1. CDR3 DNA: TGTGCCAGCAGCATTACCGGGACAGGGGGAAGGGGGGCCAACGTCCTGACTTTC. Its translation is CASSITGTGGRGANVLTF.